The 30 T cell receptor beta chains given below trace back to one sample, sequenced in a study of OX40 agonist ivuxolimab in advanced cancers. TCRdb's table, derived via immunoSEQ multiplex PCR, lists solely in-frame clones and lacks some. The sample carries approximately 100,000 clones, 90% recorded once. Sequenced material: CD4+ or CD8+ T cells sorted from blood, taken in a trial of the OX40 agonist ivuxolimab. The receptors derive from an adult with an advanced solid tumor such as melanoma, head and neck, liver or kidney cancer.

This clone was seen once. The genes are TRBV19 and TRBJ2-2, with 11 bases lining up with TRBD2. The CDR3 has 14 amino acids. Germline CDR1 is LNHDA and CDR2 is SQIVND (reference sequence). With V trimmed by 4 bases and J by 6 bases, 1 base remained unmatched. The CDR3 nucleotides are TGTGCCAGTAGTACTAGCGGGAGGTCCGGGGAGCTGTTTTTT. This gives the protein CASSTSGRSGELFF. The whole variable domain, remainder taken from reference TRBV19 and TRBJ2-2, is DGGITQSPKYLFRKEGQNVTLSCEQNLNHDAMYWYRQDPGQGLRLIYYSQIVNDFQKGDIAEGYSVSREKKESFPLTVTSAQKNPTAFYLCASSTSGRSGELFFGEGSRLTVL.

The V gene is TRBV4-3, the J gene TRBJ1-2; 9 nucleotides line up with TRBD1. J lost 2 bases, V lost 0 bases, and 10 bases had no gene match. This CDR3 region has 18 residues. Looked up from germline, CDR1 is LGHNA and CDR2 is YSLEER. In DNA form, the CDR3 reads TGCGCCAGCAGCCAAGATCGAGGGGGACAGGGTCACAACTATGGCTACACCTTC. Its translation is CASSQDRGGQGHNYGYTF.

The sample holds one count of this clone. This chain links TRBV19 with TRBJ1-2; 7 nucleotides align to TRBD1. This CDR3 has 13 residues. The germline CDR1 and CDR2 sequences are LNHDA and SQIVND (reference sequence). Losses at the gene ends were 6 bases for V and 8 bases for J; bases not matched to a gene: 9. CDR3: CASSPSTGEGYTF. DNA of the CDR3: TGTGCCAGTAGCCCATCAACAGGGGAGGGCTACACCTTC.

The rearrangement uses TRBV5-1 and TRBJ2-6, with 7 bases that match TRBD1. Germline V gene lookup returns CDR1 SGHRS and CDR2 YFSETQ. This CDR3 region has 15 residues. V lost 4 bases, J lost 4 bases, and 5 bases stayed unmatched. The CDR3 sequence: CASSDTGEGANVLTF. The CDR3 region has the DNA TGCGCCAGCAGCGACACAGGGGAAGGGGCCAACGTCCTGACTTTC.

The V and J genes are TRBV18 and TRBJ2-5; a weak D match, TRBD2 (6 bases). The closer fit of TRBJ2-7 to the DNA end suggests the J call may be wrong. The CDR3 is 15 amino acids. The germline V gene encodes CDR1 KGHSH and CDR2 LQKENI. CDR3 DNA: TGTGCCAGCTCTCCCGGGGTAGCGGAGAGCTACGAGCAGTACTTC. Translated, it gives CASSPGVAESYEQYF.

For this clone: This CDR3 is also generated by other DNA sequences in the sample. V usage is TRBV28 and J usage is TRBJ2-7; maybe TRBD2 (7 bases). V shed 2 bases and J shed 0 bases, with 8 bases lying between them. Germline assignment: CDR1 MDHEN and CDR2 SYDVKM. The CDR3 totals 14 residues. In DNA form, the CDR3 reads TGTGCCAGCAGTTTAGCGGGGGCCTCCTACGAGCAGTACTTC. It translates to CASSLAGASYEQYF.

The genes are TRBV5-1 and TRBJ2-7, with no clear D. Germline V gene data show CDR1 as SGHRS and CDR2 as YFSETQ. CDR3 size: 14 residues. V was shortened by 0 bases and J by 0 bases, with 7 bases between the two germline ends. The CDR3 sequence: CASSLVVSSYEQYF. The CDR3 region has the DNA TGCGCCAGCAGCTTGGTGGTAAGCTCCTACGAGCAGTACTTC. Combining the CDR3 with reference TRBV5-1 and TRBJ2-7 gives the whole variable domain KAGVTQTPRYLIKTRGQQVTLSCSPISGHRSVSWYQQTPGQGLQFLFEYFSETQRNKGNFPGRFSGRQFSNSRSEMNVSTLELGDSALYLCASSLVVSSYEQYFGPGTRLTVT.

Here the CDR3 DNA reads TGTGCCAGCAGCAAAGCTAAGACAGGGGATCAGCCCCAGCATTTT. Protein sequence: CASSKAKTGDQPQHF. The V gene is TRBV21-1, the J gene TRBJ1-5; TRBD1 is taken as the D call from the table, unchecked against the DNA. TRBV21-1 constitutes a pseudogene. The CDR3 is 15 residues long.

The chain carries TRBV5-6 and TRBJ1-2; a weak D match, TRBD1 (5 bases). CDR1 is SGHDT and CDR2 is YYEEEE in the germline V gene. The CDR3 has 14 residues. V shed 1 base and J shed 3 bases, with 10 bases lying between them. DNA of the CDR3: TGTGCCAGCAGCTTGAAGGGGTTGGACTATGGCTACACCTTC. Translation gives CASSLKGLDYGYTF.

The chain combines TRBV6-6 with TRBJ2-1, with D possibly called TRBD1 or TRBD2 (6 bases each). The V gene lost 6 bases and the J gene lost 8 bases, with 14 bases spanning the gap. Germline CDR1 and CDR2: MNHNY and SVGAGI (reference sequence). This CDR3 is built from 13 residues. This CDR3 is CASRPGQRDEQFF. For the CDR3, the DNA is TGTGCCAGCAGACCTGGACAGCGGGATGAGCAGTTCTTC.

The chain joins TRBV29-1 to TRBJ2-7; D is unresolved. Germline values: CDR1 SQVTM, CDR2 ANQGSEA. The length of the CDR3 is 12 residues. Trimming removed 7 bases at V and 6 bases at J, with 16 bases between. CDR3 sequence (DNA): TGCAGCGCCGGACCAACAGATAGCGAGCAGTACTTC. Amino acid sequence: CSAGPTDSEQYF.

The J gene is TRBJ1-3, the V gene TRBV7-2; D gene unclear. CDR3 length: 15 amino acids. V gave up 5 bases and J gave up 3 bases, with 14 bases separating them. Germline values: CDR1 SGHTA, CDR2 FQGNSA. In DNA form, the CDR3 reads TGTGCCAGCAGCCCAAGACCGGGTTATGGAAACACCATATATTTT. This sequence encodes CASSPRPGYGNTIYF.

The genes are TRBV4-3 and TRBJ2-7, with 8 bases fitting TRBD2. Trimming removed 0 bases from V and 3 bases from J; junction bases left unmatched: 1. From germline, CDR1 is LGHNA and CDR2 YSLEER. The length of the CDR3 is 14 residues. The CDR3 sequence is CASSQEGLGYEQYF. The CDR3 region has the DNA TGCGCCAGCAGCCAAGAGGGACTAGGCTACGAGCAGTACTTC.

This sequence joins TRBV29-1 and TRBJ2-7, with D tentatively TRBD1 (5 bases). The CDR3 is made up of 13 amino acids. V lost 6 bases, J lost 2 bases, and 14 bases lay in between. Germline CDR1 is SQVTM and CDR2 is ANQGSEA. CDR3 sequence (DNA): TGCAGCGTACAGGAAATTGAGACCTACGAGCAGTACTTC. Translation: CSVQEIETYEQYF.

This chain uses TRBV18 with TRBJ2-5; a weak D match, TRBD1 (6 bases). The germline CDR1 and CDR2 sequences are KGHSH and LQKENI. This CDR3 is 17 amino acids long. Trimming stripped 3 bases from V and 2 bases from J, with 19 bases between. The CDR3 coding sequence is TGTGCCAGCTCACCGAACCTTGGGGACAAACTTCAAGAGACCCAGTACTTC. Encoded protein: CASSPNLGDKLQETQYF.

The CDR3 DNA sequence: TGTGCCAGCAGCTTAGGGGCGGGAGGCTCCCAGGCGAACACCGGGGAGCTGTTTTTT. The encoded protein is CASSLGAGGSQANTGELFF. The chain is built from TRBV7-2 and TRBJ2-2, with 8 bases lining up with TRBD2. The CDR3 sequence is 19 residues long. Germline CDR1 SGHTA, CDR2 FQGNSA. J was trimmed by 0 bases and V by 1 base; bases with no gene match: 10.

The CDR3 DNA follows: TGTGCCAGCAGTACATCAGGGTATGGGAACACTGAAGCTTTCTTT. Protein sequence: CASSTSGYGNTEAFF. The chain couples TRBV28 to TRBJ1-1; TRBD1 is a possible D gene (5 bases). This CDR3 has 15 amino acids. The V end was cut by 5 bases, the J end by 1 base, with 14 bases between. Germline V gene lookup returns CDR1 MDHEN and CDR2 SYDVKM. Full variable domain (remainder filled in from reference TRBV28 and TRBJ1-1): DVKVTQSSRYLVKRTGEKVFLECVQDMDHENMFWYRQDPGLGLRLIYFSYDVKMKEKGDIPEGYSVSREKKERFSLILESASTNQTSMYLCASSTSGYGNTEAFFGQGTRLTVV.

On this clone: An end of the junction does not agree with germline; a read error may underlie this. J is TRBJ2-1 and V is TRBV2, with 10 bases aligning to TRBD2. CDR1 and CDR2 from the germline V gene are SNHLY and FYNNEI. This CDR3 is 15 amino acids long. The CDR3 reads CAGRPGLARYNEQFF. CDR3 sequence (DNA): TGTGCCGGCAGACCGGGACTAGCGAGATACAATGAGCAGTTCTTC.

V gene TRBV7-2 combines with J gene TRBJ2-1; 15 bases map to TRBD2. Losses at the gene ends were 5 bases for V and 5 bases for J; bases not matched to a gene: 10. The CDR3 consists of 18 residues. Germline V gene sequence: CDR1 SGHTA, CDR2 FQGNSA. As DNA, the CDR3 is TGTGCCAGCAGCCCCGGGACTAGCGGGAGGACCCGCCACAATGAGCAGTTCTTC. Its translation is CASSPGTSGRTRHNEQFF.

The chain recombines TRBV6-4 with TRBJ2-1, with D perhaps being TRBD1 or TRBD2 (5 bases each). This CDR3 region has 14 residues. CDR1 is MRHNA, CDR2 SNTAGT, per germline. Trimming removed 4 bases from V and 5 bases from J, with 12 bases in between. CDR3 nucleotide sequence: TGTGCCAGCAGTGGAGGGACCCGGAACAATGAGCAGTTCTTC. Protein sequence: CASSGGTRNNEQFF.

The chain uses TRBV7-2 and TRBJ2-7; 8 nucleotides agree with TRBD1. The germline CDR1 and CDR2 sequences are SGHTA and FQGNSA. Unmatched junction bases numbered 5, after V lost 1 base and J lost 3 bases. The CDR3 runs to 15 residues. This chain's CDR3 is CASSLGAGGGYEQYF. In DNA, the CDR3 is TGTGCCAGCAGCTTAGGGGCAGGGGGCGGCTACGAGCAGTACTTC.

This clone was detected only once. The genes are TRBV5-8 and TRBJ2-2; 8 bases match TRBD1. The CDR3 is made up of 14 amino acids. J lost 5 bases, V lost 5 bases, and 5 bases had no gene match. Germline values: CDR1 SGHTS, CDR2 YDEGEE. For the CDR3, the DNA is TGTGCCAGCAGTCGGACAGGGTGGACCGGGGAGCTGTTTTTT. Amino acids: CASSRTGWTGELFF.

The chain has TRBV2 and TRBJ2-1; 10 positions match TRBD1. The CDR3 length is 15 residues. Per germline, CDR1 SNHLY and CDR2 FYNNEI. The V and J ends lost 7 bases and 10 bases, in that order; junction bases with no gene match: 13. CDR3 nucleotides: TGTGCCAGCACCTGGACAGGGGGGCTAGCGGGCGAGCAGTTCTTC. Amino acids: CASTWTGGLAGEQFF.

The J gene is TRBJ2-4, the V gene TRBV6-6; maybe TRBD2 (6 bases). The CDR3 has 16 residues. Trimming took 5 bases from V and 5 from J, leaving 19 bases between them. CDR1 MNHNY and CDR2 SVGAGI come from the germline V gene (reference sequence). In DNA form, the CDR3 reads TGTGCCAGCAGTACTCATTATCCGGGACTCCAAAACATTCAGTACTTC. Its protein product is CASSTHYPGLQNIQYF.

This chain uses TRBV27 with TRBJ2-2; D possibly matches TRBD1 or TRBD2 (5 bases each). Looked up from germline, CDR1 is MNHEY and CDR2 is SMNVEV (reference sequence). V was pared by 6 bases and J by 4 bases, with 9 bases between. This CDR3 comprises 13 residues. Here the CDR3 DNA reads TGTGCCAGCAGCCGGGGCCTCACCGGGGAGCTGTTTTTT. As protein: CASSRGLTGELFF.

This clone was picked up a small number of times. The chain has TRBV9 and TRBJ2-7, with no clear D. This CDR3 has 14 amino acids. Germline loops: CDR1 SGDLS, CDR2 YYNGEE. V shed 0 bases and J shed 3 bases, with 10 bases lying between them. This CDR3 is CASSVDFASYEQYF. CDR3 nucleotides: TGTGCCAGCAGCGTAGACTTCGCCAGCTACGAGCAGTACTTC.

The rearrangement links TRBV7-2 to TRBJ2-2; 10 nucleotides agree with TRBD2. From germline, CDR1 is SGHTA and CDR2 FQGNSA. The V segment lost 5 bases and the J segment 4 bases; nucleotides outside the gene matches: 7. This CDR3 is 16 amino acids long. The CDR3 nucleotides are TGTGCCAGCAGCCGCCTAGCGGGAGTACCCACCGGGGAGCTGTTTTTT. As protein: CASSRLAGVPTGELFF. Full variable domain (outside the CDR3, taken from reference TRBV7-2 and TRBJ2-2): GAGVSQSPSNKVTEKGKDVELRCDPISGHTALYWYRQSLGQGLEFLIYFQGNSAPDKSGLPSDRFSAERTGGSVSTLTIQRTQQEDSAVYLCASSRLAGVPTGELFFGEGSRLTVL.

The chain uses TRBV29-1 and TRBJ2-3; D is uncertain. Germline CDR1 and CDR2: SQVTM and ANQGSEA. CDR3 length: 14 residues. V lost 4 bases and J lost 2, with 13 bases in between. The CDR3 is CSVGHGGATDTQYF. DNA for the CDR3: TGCAGCGTTGGGCATGGTGGCGCCACAGATACGCAGTATTTT.

This sequence joins TRBV5-4 and TRBJ2-1; D unresolved. Deletions cut 4 bases from V and 0 bases from J, with 26 bases between. This CDR3 spans 20 amino acids. CDR1 and CDR2 (germline): SGHNT, YYREEE (reference sequence). The CDR3 DNA reads TGTGCCAGCAGCCCCCGACCCGAGAGAATCCCTATAAGCTCCTACAATGAGCAGTTCTTC. This translates into CASSPRPERIPISSYNEQFF. Based on the CDR3 plus reference TRBV5-4 and TRBJ2-1, the full variable domain is ETGVTQSPTHLIKTRGQQVTLRCSSQSGHNTVSWYQQALGQGPQFIFQYYREEENGRGNFPPRFSGLQFPNYSSELNVNALELDDSALYLCASSPRPERIPISSYNEQFFGPGTRLTVL.

The rearrangement links TRBV6-6 to TRBJ1-5, with TRBD1 identical over 10 bases. V lost 5 bases and J lost 5; bases outside the gene matches: 6. Germline V gene sequence: CDR1 MNHNY, CDR2 SVGAGI (reference sequence). The CDR3 is 15 residues long. This CDR3 is CASSLTGGRDQPQHF. The CDR3 nucleotides read TGTGCCAGCAGTCTGACAGGGGGCAGGGATCAGCCCCAGCATTTT.